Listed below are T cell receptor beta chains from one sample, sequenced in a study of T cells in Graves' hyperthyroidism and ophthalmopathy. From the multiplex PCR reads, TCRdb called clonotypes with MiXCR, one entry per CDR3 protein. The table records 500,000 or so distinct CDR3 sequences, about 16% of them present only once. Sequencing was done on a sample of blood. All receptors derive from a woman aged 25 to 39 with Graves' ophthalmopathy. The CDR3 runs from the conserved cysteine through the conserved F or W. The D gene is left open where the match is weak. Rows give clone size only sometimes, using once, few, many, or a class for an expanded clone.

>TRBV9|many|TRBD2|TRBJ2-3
CASSLTPTSGTTDTQYF
TGTGCCAGCAGCTTGACCCCTACTAGCGGGACCACAGATACGCAGTATTTT
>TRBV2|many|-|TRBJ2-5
CASSEGGQPWYF
TGTGCCAGCAGTGAAGGTGGGCAGCCATGGTACTTC
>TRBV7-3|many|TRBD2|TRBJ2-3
CASSEGLGGDTQYF
TGTGCCAGCAGCGAGGGACTAGGGGGTGATACGCAGTATTTT
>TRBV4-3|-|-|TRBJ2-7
CASSQEPWIYEQYF
TGCGCCAGCAGCCAAGAGCCGTGGATCTACGAGCAGTACTTC
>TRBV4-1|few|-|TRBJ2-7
CASSQERRWEQYF
TGCGCCAGCAGCCAAGAGAGGCGGTGGGAGCAGTACTTC
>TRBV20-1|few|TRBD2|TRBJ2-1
CSASGTSGRRHYNEQFF
TGCAGTGCTTCCGGGACTAGCGGGAGGCGTCACTACAATGAGCAGTTCTTC
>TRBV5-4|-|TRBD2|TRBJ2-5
CASSSRTSGKGETQYF
TGTGCCAGCAGCTCCCGGACTAGCGGAAAAGGGGAGACCCAGTACTTC
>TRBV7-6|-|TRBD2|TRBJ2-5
CASSQTLGAGGLETQYF
TGTGCCAGCAGCCAAACCCTCGGGGCGGGAGGTCTGGAGACCCAGTACTTC
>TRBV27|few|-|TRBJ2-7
CASSLFYTFYEQYF
TGTGCCAGCAGTTTATTCTACACCTTCTACGAGCAGTACTTC
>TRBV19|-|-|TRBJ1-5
CASSVTGHLNQPQHF
TGTGCCAGTAGTGTCACCGGACACCTAAATCAGCCCCAGCATTTT
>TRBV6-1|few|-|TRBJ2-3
CASRPAGLTDTQYF
TGTGCCAGCAGGCCGGCGGGACTCACAGATACGCAGTATTTT
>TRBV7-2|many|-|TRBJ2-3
CASRKGSTDTQYF
TGTGCCAGCAGGAAGGGGAGCACAGATACGCAGTATTTT
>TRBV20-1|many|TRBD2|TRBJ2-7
CSARLSGGTYEQYF
TGCAGTGCTAGATTAAGCGGGGGAACCTACGAGCAGTACTTC
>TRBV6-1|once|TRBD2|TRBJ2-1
CASRAGLAGEGNEQFF
TGTGCCAGCAGAGCGGGACTAGCGGGAGAGGGCAATGAGCAGTTCTTC
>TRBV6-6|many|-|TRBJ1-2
CASSYPTRGVDYGYTF
TGTGCCAGCAGTTACCCTACCAGGGGCGTCGACTATGGCTACACCTTC
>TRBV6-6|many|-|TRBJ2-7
CASSYDESYEQYF
TGTGCCAGCAGTTACGACGAGTCCTACGAGCAGTACTTC
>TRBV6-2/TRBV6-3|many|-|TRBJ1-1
CASGWRGNKDTEAFF
TGTGCCAGCGGGTGGAGGGGTAATAAGGACACTGAAGCTTTCTTT